This record looks at one T cell receptor beta chain sequence and its context. Its target is unknown. The sample originates from a study of OX40 agonist ivuxolimab in advanced cancers. The overall study: Eligibility admitted prior anti-PD-1, anti-PD-L1 or anti-CTLA-4 therapy; 40% had some. Study-wide points: The study found that CD8+ T cells averaged more expanded clones than CD4+.

Trimming removed 4 bases at V and 6 bases at J, with 9 bases between. CDR1 and CDR2 from the germline V gene are SGHNT and YENEEA. The CDR3 extends over 13 amino acids. Libraries were prepared by immunoSEQ multiplex PCR; TCRdb keeps only in-frame clonotypes and omits some of them. The table records about 140,000 clones, about 93% of them present only once. The chain recombines TRBV11-3 with TRBJ2-2; D might be TRBD1 or TRBD2, each matching 5 bases. Specimen: CD4+ or CD8+ T cells sorted from blood, collected in a trial of the OX40 agonist ivuxolimab. This TCR derives from an adult with an advanced solid tumor such as melanoma, head and neck, liver or kidney cancer. The CDR3 DNA reads as TGTGCCAGCAGCTCCGGGACCTCCGGGGAGCTGTTTTTT. Translated: CASSSGTSGELFF.